This TCR beta chain was sequenced during a study of identical twins. Each CDR3 protein gets one entry after TCRdb re-called the 5' RACE reads with MiXCR. Found here are around 490,000 distinct CDR3 sequences, around 24% of them singletons; the top ten hold roughly 0.5%. V dropped 8 bases and J dropped 3; count of bases not matched to a gene: 4. Looked up from germline, CDR1 is SGHNT and CDR2 is YENEEA. The length of the CDR3 is 13 residues. The sample was also reused in another study, on yellow fever vaccine responses in identical twins.

This clonotype was obtained from a woman younger than 30 in good health. Specimen: CD4+ T cells sorted from blood. This chain uses TRBV11-3 with TRBJ2-7, with TRBD2 identical over 10 bases. The DNA for the CDR3 is TGTGCCAGCGTTCCTAGCGGGAGCTACGAGCAGTACTTC. Protein sequence: CASVPSGSYEQYF. Looking up the rest from reference TRBV11-3 and TRBJ2-7 gives the full variable domain: EAGVVQSPRYKIIEKKQPVAFWCNPISGHNTLYWYLQNLGQGPELLIRYENEEAVDDSQLPKDRFSAERLKGVDSTLKIQPAELGDSAVYLCASVPSGSYEQYFGPGTRLTVT.